The clone carrying this T cell receptor beta chain came up a few times. Antigen: not known. Time point: sample taken at primary tumor resection. Unsorted whole RNA from tumor, nontumor lung or frozen PBMC underwent sequencing. In germline, CDR1 is LGHDT, CDR2 YNNKEL (reference sequence). Trimming pared 4 bases from V and 1 base from J, leaving 13 bases between. CDR3 size: 15 residues. This sample was included in a study of spatial heterogeneity in lung cancer. Overall study: Each distinct TCR and UMI combination averaged more than ten appearances in raw reads.

Findings and limits, study-wide: Ubiquitous expanded tumor TCRs surfaced in blood more at resection than they did at follow-up.

The library protocol tagged each TCR cDNA with a unique molecular identifier. TCRdb itself ran the 5' RACE reads through MiXCR, one entry per CDR3 protein. The sample has tens of thousands of distinct CDR3 sequences; roughly 5% are singletons. This clonotype was sampled from a female donor with early-stage non-small cell lung cancer. The V and J genes are TRBV3-1 and TRBJ1-1, with D unclear. The starting material was PBMCs, obtained at surgery. The CDR3 spells CASSRSWGSNTEAFF. DNA of the CDR3: TGTGCCAGCAGCCGGTCTTGGGGTTCGAACACTGAAGCTTTCTTT.